These 26 T cell receptor beta chains came from one sample sequenced in a study of blood T cell repertoires in COVID-19 (dated by TCRdb to 2019 to 2021). Libraries were made using the immunoSEQ multiplex PCR assay. TCRdb mirrors the immuneACCESS table, restricted to in-frame sequences. Some clones are absent from its copies; in checked studies, under half trace to an unresolved V gene, and the reason for the others is unknown. Within this sample are roughly 100,000 clones, with roughly 92% of them counted one time only. The ten largest make up roughly 2.1% of the sample. Sequencing used peripheral blood. The receptors were sampled from a woman aged 45-59 years with COVID-19, enrolled during active disease.

This chain connects TRBV9 to TRBJ1-1; D unresolved. Looked up from germline, CDR1 is SGDLS and CDR2 is YYNGEE. The CDR3 covers 14 residues. The V end lost 0 bases, the J end lost 5 bases, and 11 bases lay between the germline ends. CDR3 nucleotides: TGTGCCAGCAGCGTAGCGGCAAGGCGGACTGAAGCTTTCTTT. Translated, it gives CASSVAARRTEAFF.

The chain uses TRBV6-9 and TRBJ2-2, with D perhaps matching TRBD1 (5 bases). The CDR3 sequence is 14 residues long. V was trimmed by 4 bases and J by 5 bases, leaving 11 bases between them. Germline V gene lookup returns CDR1 MNHGY and CDR2 SVAAGI. This CDR3 reads CASSSQGQTGELFF. CDR3 DNA sequence: TGTGCCAGCAGTTCTCAGGGTCAAACCGGGGAGCTGTTTTTT.

V is TRBV24-1 and J is TRBJ2-5; 10 positions match TRBD1. The CDR3 spans 15 residues. V lost 2 bases, J lost 5 bases, and 4 bases stayed unmatched. Germline V gene lookup returns CDR1 KGHDR and CDR2 SFDVKD. The CDR3 region has the DNA TGTGCCACCAGTGATTCCGGACAGGGGGGGGAGACCCAGTACTTC. It is translated as CATSDSGQGGETQYF.

J is TRBJ1-3 and V is TRBV3-1 (or the pseudogene TRBV3-2); D is uncertain. In germline, CDR1 is LGHDT, CDR2 YNNKEL (reference sequence). V lost 4 bases and J 4 bases, leaving 14 bases between the germline ends. The CDR3 contains 15 residues. Written as DNA, the CDR3 is TGTGCCAGCAGCCCGTACATCAGCGGGGGAAACACCATATATTTT. It is translated as CASSPYISGGNTIYF.

J is TRBJ2-1 and V is TRBV19; 9 bases map to TRBD1. Germline V gene lookup returns CDR1 LNHDA and CDR2 SQIVND (reference sequence). The V gene end was trimmed by 4 bases and the J gene end by 7 bases; junction bases not matched to a gene: 8. The CDR3 consists of 15 residues. The CDR3 loop is CASSTTGGAGNEQFF. The CDR3 nucleotides read TGTGCCAGTAGTACAACAGGGGGCGCAGGAAATGAGCAGTTCTTC. The variable domain in full, completed from reference TRBV19 and TRBJ2-1, reads DGGITQSPKYLFRKEGQNVTLSCEQNLNHDAMYWYRQDPGQGLRLIYYSQIVNDFQKGDIAEGYSVSREKKESFPLTVTSAQKNPTAFYLCASSTTGGAGNEQFFGPGTRLTVL.

The gene calls are TRBV6-5 and TRBJ1-2; TRBD1 is a possible D gene (5 bases). Germline-derived CDR1 and CDR2 are MNHEY and SVGAGI. V was pared by 6 bases and J by 0 bases, with 14 bases between. The CDR3 has 15 amino acids. CDR3 region: CASRGSRVANYGYTF. Written as DNA, the CDR3 is TGTGCCAGCAGGGGGTCCAGGGTAGCTAACTATGGCTACACCTTC.

The V and J genes are TRBV28 and TRBJ1-5; D ambiguous. The V end was cut by 2 bases, the J end by 7 bases, with 15 bases between. This CDR3 is 15 amino acids long. CDR1 and CDR2 (germline): MDHEN, SYDVKM. Here the CDR3 reads CASSLGVRGLQPQHF. CDR3 in DNA: TGTGCCAGCAGTTTAGGGGTTCGGGGTTTGCAGCCCCAGCATTTT.

V and J are TRBV28 and TRBJ2-7, with 10 bases that match TRBD1. Germline CDR1 reads MDHEN; CDR2 reads SYDVKM. This CDR3 has 13 residues. V shed 10 bases, J shed 6 bases, and the junction held 9 bases outside the gene matches. The CDR3 bases are TGTGCCACTCGTCGACAGGGGGCGCGCGAGCAGTACTTC. Protein product: CATRRQGAREQYF.

The chain carries TRBV7-7 and TRBJ1-1; 8 bases fit TRBD1. Trimming took 11 bases from V and 5 from J; bases not matched to a gene: 7. This CDR3 has 12 residues. CDR1 SSHAT and CDR2 FNYEAQ come from the germline V gene (reference sequence). CDR3 region: CAGPTGVTEAFF. For the CDR3, the DNA is TGTGCCGGACCGACAGGGGTGACTGAAGCTTTCTTT. The variable domain in full, completed from reference TRBV7-7 and TRBJ1-1, reads GAGVSQSPRYKVTKRGQDVTLRCDPISSHATLYWYQQALGQGPEFLTYFNYEAQPDKSGLPSDRFSAERPEGSISTLTIQRTEQRDSAMYRCAGPTGVTEAFFGQGTRLTVV.

The chain combines TRBV11-2 with TRBJ2-6, with 8 bases that match TRBD1. V trimming: 7 bases; J trimming: 4 bases; junction bases outside the gene matches: 12. The germline V gene encodes CDR1 SGHAT and CDR2 FQNNGV. CDR3 size: 17 residues. The CDR3 nucleotides read TGTGCCAGCAACCCAACACCAGGGGGCGCAGGGGCCAACGTCCTGACTTTC. This encodes CASNPTPGGAGANVLTF.

This chain joins TRBV25-1 and TRBJ1-2; no clear D. The CDR3 covers 15 residues. CDR1 and CDR2 (germline): MGHDK, SYGVNS. The germline V and J ends were trimmed by 2 bases and 5 bases, with 15 bases remaining between them. The CDR3 nucleotides read TGTGCCAGCAGTGAAAGCGAGGGAGTCATTTATGGCTACACCTTC. Translating gives CASSESEGVIYGYTF.

This chain uses TRBV28 with TRBJ2-6; 7 bases map to TRBD1. The CDR3 contains 16 residues. Germline CDR1 reads MDHEN; CDR2 reads SYDVKM. Trimming removed 6 bases from V and 4 bases from J; junction bases left unmatched: 9. CDR3 residues: CASRRQGLSGANVLTF. The CDR3 DNA is TGTGCCAGCAGGCGACAGGGTCTATCGGGGGCCAACGTCCTGACTTTC.

This clone has more than one count but fewer than ten. The J gene is TRBJ1-2, the V gene TRBV15; TRBD1 matches at 8 bases. The trim removed 4 bases at V and 2 bases at J, leaving 6 bases unmatched. The CDR3 sequence is 15 residues long. Per the germline V gene, CDR1 is LNHNV and CDR2 is YYDKDF (reference sequence). CDR3 bases: TGTGCCACCAGCATCAGGGGGCGTACCAACTATGGCTACACCTTC. It specifies CATSIRGRTNYGYTF. Supplemented by reference TRBV15 and TRBJ1-2, the full variable domain reads DAMVIQNPRYQVTQFGKPVTLSCSQTLNHNVMYWYQQKSSQAPKLLFHYYDKDFNNEADTPDNFQSRRPNTSFCFLDIRSPGLGDTAMYLCATSIRGRTNYGYTFGSGTRLTVV.

This chain connects TRBV30 to TRBJ2-6; possible D gene TRBD1, 5 bases. V lost 4 bases to trimming and J lost 0 bases, with 10 bases between them. Germline V gene sequence: CDR1 GTSNPN, CDR2 SVGIG (reference sequence). The CDR3 extends over 15 amino acids. The CDR3 DNA follows: TGTGCCTGGAACAGGCCGACCTCTGGGGCCAACGTCCTGACTTTC. This encodes CAWNRPTSGANVLTF.

This chain uses TRBV18 with TRBJ2-2; possible D gene TRBD1, 5 bases. Germline V gene lookup returns CDR1 KGHSH and CDR2 LQKENI. CDR3 length: 15 residues. V was cut by 5 bases and J by 1 base, with 11 bases left in between. This CDR3 reads CASSSLGQNTGELFF. CDR3 sequence (DNA): TGTGCCAGCTCATCACTCGGACAGAACACCGGGGAGCTGTTTTTT.

This clone is a singleton in its sample. This chain joins TRBV28 and TRBJ1-1, with 12 bases fitting TRBD1. The CDR3 length is 16 residues. V was clipped by 3 bases and J by 5 bases; unmatched bases: 7. CDR1 and CDR2 (germline): MDHEN, SYDVKM. In DNA, the CDR3 is TGTGCCAGCAGTTTTTGGGGACAGGGGGCAGGTACTGAAGCTTTCTTT. This translates into CASSFWGQGAGTEAFF.

The V gene is TRBV6-5, the J gene TRBJ1-5, with 7 bases identical to TRBD1. The germline V gene encodes CDR1 MNHEY and CDR2 SVGAGI. The CDR3 length is 15 residues. With 7 bases clipped from V and 5 bases from J, the junction kept 11 bases outside the gene matches. The CDR3 loop reads CASTKDRVRDQPQHF. The CDR3, as DNA: TGTGCCAGCACCAAAGACAGGGTAAGGGATCAGCCCCAGCATTTT.

The chain combines TRBV3-1 (or the pseudogene TRBV3-2) with TRBJ1-2; TRBD1 agrees at 7 bases. The trim removed 4 bases at V and 5 bases at J, leaving 7 bases unmatched. Germline CDR1 is LGHDT and CDR2 is YNNKEL (reference sequence). This CDR3 region has 14 residues. The CDR3 region has the DNA TGTGCCAGCAGCCGAGACAGGGCCCAATATGGCTACACCTTC. This sequence encodes CASSRDRAQYGYTF.

The chain couples TRBV28 to TRBJ2-1, with 8 positions matching TRBD2. Losses at the gene ends were 7 bases for V and 4 bases for J; bases not matched to a gene: 9. In germline, CDR1 is MDHEN, CDR2 SYDVKM. CDR3 size: 15 residues. This CDR3 reads CASTSAGGGYNEQFF. The CDR3 DNA is TGTGCCAGCACCTCGGCGGGGGGTGGGTACAATGAGCAGTTCTTC.

This clone turned up a few times. The gene calls are TRBV7-9 and TRBJ1-6; 7 bases fit TRBD1. V gave up 5 bases and J gave up 7 bases; unmatched junction bases: 5. Germline-derived CDR1 and CDR2 are SEHNR and FQNEAQ (reference sequence). This CDR3 contains 14 residues. As DNA, the CDR3 is TGTGCCAGCAGCCACGGGACAGACAATTCACCCCTCCACTTT. Translating it yields CASSHGTDNSPLHF.

This chain connects TRBV14 to TRBJ2-1; D gene uncertain. CDR1 is SGHDN and CDR2 is FVKESK in the germline V gene. V dropped 0 bases and J dropped 2 bases, with 11 bases sitting between them. The CDR3 loop spans 16 amino acids. The CDR3 DNA is TGTGCCAGCAGCCAAGATCTAGGCCTAGCCTACAATGAGCAGTTCTTC. Its protein product is CASSQDLGLAYNEQFF. The whole variable domain, remainder taken from reference TRBV14 and TRBJ2-1, is EAGVTQFPSHSVIEKGQTVTLRCDPISGHDNLYWYRRVMGKEIKFLLHFVKESKQDESGMPNNRFLAERTGGTYSTLKVQPAELEDSGVYFCASSQDLGLAYNEQFFGPGTRLTVL.

This clone was seen only a few times. The V and J genes are TRBV5-5 and TRBJ1-1; 8 bases agree with TRBD1. Trimming removed 4 bases from V and 1 base from J; junction bases left unmatched: 3. Per the germline V gene, CDR1 is SGHKS and CDR2 is YYEKEE (reference sequence). There are 14 residues in the CDR3. The CDR3 region is CASSTGQGNTEAFF. Written as DNA, the CDR3 is TGTGCCAGCAGCACCGGACAGGGGAACACTGAAGCTTTCTTT.

For the CDR3, the DNA is TGTGCCAGCAGTTTTTCGAGGGCAGATACGCAGTATTTT. Translating gives CASSFSRADTQYF. This chain uses TRBV12-3 or TRBV12-4 with TRBJ2-3; possible D gene TRBD2, 5 bases. The CDR3 extends over 13 amino acids. The ends were cut back, 3 bases at V and 4 bases at J, with 8 bases in the middle.

The chain carries TRBV6-2 or TRBV6-3 and TRBJ1-5; 9 bases map to TRBD1. CDR1 is MNHEY and CDR2 is SVGEGT in the germline V gene. The CDR3 is 14 amino acids. V trimming: 4 bases; J trimming: 6 bases; junction bases outside the gene matches: 4. CDR3 nucleotide sequence: TGTGCCAGCAGTTCACAGGGGGCTTTTCAGCCCCAGCATTTT. As protein: CASSSQGAFQPQHF.

This sequence joins TRBV5-1 and TRBJ2-2, with TRBD1 identical over 8 bases. CDR3 length: 14 amino acids. Germline V gives CDR1 SGHRS, CDR2 YFSETQ. The trim removed 6 bases at V and 4 bases at J, leaving 5 bases unmatched. The CDR3 protein is CASKVQGGTGELFF. The CDR3 nucleotides read TGCGCCAGCAAAGTACAGGGGGGCACCGGGGAGCTGTTTTTT.

The rearrangement joins TRBV5-5 to TRBJ2-7; TRBD1 agrees at 7 bases. Per the germline V gene, CDR1 is SGHKS and CDR2 is YYEKEE (reference sequence). This CDR3 spans 15 amino acids. V lost 0 bases to trimming and J lost 3 bases; unmatched junction nucleotides: 6. The CDR3 coding sequence is TGTGCCAGCAGCTTGGAGAGGGACAGATACTACGAGCAGTACGTC. This translates into CASSLERDRYYEQYV.